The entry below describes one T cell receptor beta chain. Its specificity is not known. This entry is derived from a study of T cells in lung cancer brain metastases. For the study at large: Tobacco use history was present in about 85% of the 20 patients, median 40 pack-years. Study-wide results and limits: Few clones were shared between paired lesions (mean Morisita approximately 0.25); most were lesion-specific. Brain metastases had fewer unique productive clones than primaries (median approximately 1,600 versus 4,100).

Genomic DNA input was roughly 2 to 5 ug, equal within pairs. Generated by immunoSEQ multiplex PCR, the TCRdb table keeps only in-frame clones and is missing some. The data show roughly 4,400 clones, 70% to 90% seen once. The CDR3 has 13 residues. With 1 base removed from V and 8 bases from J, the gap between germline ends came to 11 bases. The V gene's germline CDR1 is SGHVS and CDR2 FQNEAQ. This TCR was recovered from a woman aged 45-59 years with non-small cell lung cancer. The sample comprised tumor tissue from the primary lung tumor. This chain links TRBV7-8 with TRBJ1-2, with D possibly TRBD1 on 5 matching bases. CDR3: CASSLDKGLGYTF. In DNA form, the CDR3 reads TGTGCCAGCAGCTTAGACAAGGGGTTGGGCTACACCTTC.